Below are 19 T cell receptor beta chains sequenced from a single sample in a study of T-cell reconstitution after alpha-beta-depleted transplantation in children. The TCRbeta library incorporated unique molecular identifiers. TCRdb independently ran MiXCR on the PCR reads; one entry per CDR3 protein. The top ten clones hold roughly 0.84% of a sample with hundreds of thousands of distinct CDR3 sequences, about an eighth of them seen once. The sample in question was PBMCs, obtained before TCRalphabeta/CD19-depleted stem cell transplant. The receptors were sampled from a girl aged 2 to 10 with congenital amegakaryocytic thrombocytopenia, due to receive a stem cell transplant.

The chain carries TRBV6-1 and TRBJ2-6; D gene uncertain. With 4 bases removed from V and 2 bases from J, the gap between germline ends came to 9 bases. Germline lookup yields CDR1 MNHNS and CDR2 SASEGT. The CDR3 consists of 15 residues. The CDR3 spells CASSVVYPGANVLTF. The CDR3 coding sequence is TGTGCCAGCAGTGTGGTATACCCTGGGGCCAACGTCCTGACTTTC.

V gene TRBV20-1 combines with J gene TRBJ2-7; tentative D call: TRBD2 (7 bases). V was clipped by 1 base and J by 2 bases, with 12 bases between them. The CDR3 is 14 amino acids. Looked up from germline, CDR1 is DFQATT and CDR2 is SNEGSKA (reference sequence). The CDR3: CSARGEGGAYEQYF. The CDR3 DNA sequence: TGCAGTGCTAGAGGAGAGGGGGGGGCCTACGAGCAGTACTTC.

The rearrangement links TRBV29-1 to TRBJ1-4; D not resolved. V was clipped by 5 bases and J by 7 bases, with 5 bases between them. CDR1 SQVTM and CDR2 ANQGSEA come from the germline V gene. CDR3 size: 10 residues. CDR3 loop: CSVWVEKLFF. The CDR3, as DNA: TGCAGCGTTTGGGTTGAAAAACTGTTTTTT.

This sequence joins TRBV5-5 and TRBJ2-3; the D gene is possibly TRBD2 (6 bases). The V gene's germline CDR1 is SGHKS and CDR2 YYEKEE (reference sequence). The CDR3 contains 16 residues. The V end was cut by 4 bases, the J end by 0 bases, with 15 bases between. The CDR3 reads CASSPERVASTDTQYF. CDR3 nucleotides: TGTGCCAGCAGCCCCGAGCGGGTTGCTAGCACAGATACGCAGTATTTT.

This clonotype appeared many times. The chain combines TRBV29-1 with TRBJ2-7, with 10 bases identical to TRBD1. Germline values: CDR1 SQVTM, CDR2 ANQGSEA. V trimming: 6 bases; J trimming: 8 bases; junction bases outside the gene matches: 10. CDR3 length equals 13 residues. CDR3 protein: CSVETGTGAKQYF. The CDR3 DNA reads as TGCAGCGTGGAGACCGGGACAGGGGCCAAGCAGTACTTC.

This clonotype was counted ten times or more. This chain joins TRBV12-3 or TRBV12-4 and TRBJ1-6; D uncertain. V lost 2 bases, J lost 7 bases, and 9 bases lay in between. The length of the CDR3 is 14 residues. The DNA for the CDR3 is TGTGCCAGCAGTTTACGGGCCAGGAATTCACCCCTCCACTTT. This encodes CASSLRARNSPLHF.

This chain connects TRBV12-3 or TRBV12-4 to TRBJ2-5; the match to TRBD1 covers 10 bases. CDR3 size: 14 residues. The V gene end was trimmed by 6 bases and the J gene end by 4 bases; junction bases not matched to a gene: 5. The CDR3 spells CASREDRGRETQYF. The CDR3 DNA sequence: TGTGCCAGCAGAGAAGACAGGGGGCGAGAGACCCAGTACTTC.

This clonotype was detected ten times or more. This chain connects TRBV7-9 to TRBJ1-5; 7 nucleotides match TRBD1. The J segment lost 8 bases and the V segment lost 5 bases, leaving 6 bases of the junction unmatched. Per germline, CDR1 SEHNR and CDR2 FQNEAQ (reference sequence). This CDR3 has 13 residues. CDR3 DNA: TGTGCCAGCAGCGCAGGGGGGTATAAGCCCCAGCATTTT. This gives the protein CASSAGGYKPQHF.

J is TRBJ2-7 and V is TRBV7-2, with a weak D call TRBD1 (5 bases). Germline CDR1 reads SGHTA; CDR2 reads FQGNSA. CDR3 length: 15 amino acids. Trimming removed 2 bases at V and 1 base at J, with 12 bases between. CDR3 loop: CASSLFRVVSYEQYF. The CDR3 bases are TGTGCCAGCAGCTTATTCAGGGTTGTGTCCTACGAGCAGTACTTC. The full variable domain, completed using reference TRBV7-2 and TRBJ2-7, is GAGVSQSPSNKVTEKGKDVELRCDPISGHTALYWYRQSLGQGLEFLIYFQGNSAPDKSGLPSDRFSAERTGGSVSTLTIQRTQQEDSAVYLCASSLFRVVSYEQYFGPGTRLTVT.

The V call is TRBV18, the J call TRBJ1-3, with D unresolved. V lost 1 base and J 15 bases, leaving 19 bases between the germline ends. The CDR3 runs to 14 residues. Germline CDR1 and CDR2: KGHSH and LQKENI. CDR3 nucleotides: TGTGCCAGCTCACCACAGGGTCCCAGACCCTTACCATATTTT. It encodes CASSPQGPRPLPYF. Combining the CDR3 with reference TRBV18 and TRBJ1-3 gives the whole variable domain NAGVMQNPRHLVRRRGQEARLRCSPMKGHSHVYWYRQLPEEGLKFMVYLQKENIIDESGMPKERFSAEFPKEGPSILRIQQVVRGDSAAYFCASSPQGPRPLPYFGEGSWLTVV.

The rearrangement uses TRBV12-3 or TRBV12-4 and TRBJ2-1; 8 positions match TRBD1. The V segment lost 4 bases and the J segment 10 bases; nucleotides outside the gene matches: 12. The CDR3 runs 15 residues. The DNA of the CDR3 is TGTGCCAGCAGTTCCACAGACCGGACAGGGAAAGAGCAGTTCTTC. Its translation: CASSSTDRTGKEQFF.

The J gene is TRBJ2-7, the V gene TRBV11-2; D unclear. CDR1 and CDR2 (germline): SGHAT, FQNNGV. The V end was cut by 1 base, the J end by 4 bases, with 11 bases between. There are 14 residues in the CDR3. This chain's CDR3 is CASSLGSYFYEQYF. The CDR3 DNA sequence: TGTGCCAGCAGCTTAGGGAGTTACTTTTACGAGCAGTACTTC.

V and J are TRBV7-3 and TRBJ2-1; TRBD1 might be the D (6 bases). The length of the CDR3 is 15 residues. Germline V lookup: CDR1 SGHTA, CDR2 FQGTGA. The V end was cut by 4 bases, the J end by 4 bases, with 14 bases between. In DNA form, the CDR3 reads TGTGCCAGCAGCTCGGGCCCGGGACAATACAATGAGCAGTTCTTC. Protein: CASSSGPGQYNEQFF. The full variable domain, in which reference TRBV7-3 and TRBJ2-1 provide the parts outside the CDR3, is GAGVSQTPSNKVTEKGKYVELRCDPISGHTALYWYRQSLGQGPEFLIYFQGTGAADDSGLPNDRFFAVRPEGSVSTLKIQRTERGDSAVYLCASSSGPGQYNEQFFGPGTRLTVL.

This clonotype occurred once. The CDR3: CASSPRLRQGSSTDTQYF. The CDR3 region has the DNA TGTGCCAGCTCACCACGGTTGCGGCAGGGGTCTAGCACAGATACGCAGTATTTT. The chain joins TRBV18 to TRBJ2-3; D may be TRBD1 (6 bases). This CDR3 comprises 18 residues. Germline values: CDR1 KGHSH, CDR2 LQKENI. V was trimmed by 1 base and J by 0 bases, leaving 17 bases between them.

The table lists this clonotype with many counts. The chain has TRBV12-3 or TRBV12-4 and TRBJ2-6, with 7 bases identical to TRBD1. With V trimmed by 6 bases and J by 2 bases, 4 bases remained unmatched. This CDR3 contains 15 residues. The CDR3: CASRMTGTGANVLTF. The CDR3, as DNA: TGTGCCAGCAGGATGACAGGGACTGGGGCCAACGTCCTGACTTTC.

This clonotype was recorded at least ten times. The rearrangement links TRBV6-2 or TRBV6-3 to TRBJ2-1; TRBD2 is a possible D gene (5 bases). The CDR3 contains 15 residues. The germline V and J ends were trimmed by 8 bases and 0 bases, with 14 bases remaining between them. Germline V gene lookup returns CDR1 MNHEY and CDR2 SVGEGT. The CDR3 here is CASQGGPNSYNEQFF. Written as DNA, the CDR3 is TGTGCCAGCCAAGGAGGCCCGAACTCCTACAATGAGCAGTTCTTC.

This clonotype was counted a few times. V gene TRBV5-1 combines with J gene TRBJ2-7; 10 bases fit TRBD2. This CDR3 has 16 amino acids. V lost 4 bases and J lost 2; bases outside the gene matches: 9. Germline CDR1 is SGHRS and CDR2 is YFSETQ. The CDR3 coding sequence is TGCGCCAGCAGCCCGGGAGGGACTAGCGATCCCTACGAGCAGTACTTC. As protein: CASSPGGTSDPYEQYF.

This clonotype appeared many times. V gene TRBV28 combines with J gene TRBJ2-7; D remains unclear. Germline-derived CDR1 and CDR2 are MDHEN and SYDVKM. V was trimmed by 6 bases and J by 4 bases, leaving 16 bases between them. The CDR3 loop spans 14 amino acids. The CDR3 loop reads CASRPLERIYEQYF. Written as DNA, the CDR3 is TGTGCCAGCAGACCTCTGGAACGGATTTACGAGCAGTACTTC.

CDR3 in DNA: TGTGCCAGCAGCTCGCCGGACGGTGACCCCTACAATGAGCAGTTCTTC. The encoded protein is CASSSPDGDPYNEQFF. J is TRBJ2-1 and V is TRBV7-3; D unclear. Trimming removed 4 bases from V and 2 bases from J, with 15 bases in between. Germline values: CDR1 SGHTA, CDR2 FQGTGA. CDR3 length: 16 amino acids.